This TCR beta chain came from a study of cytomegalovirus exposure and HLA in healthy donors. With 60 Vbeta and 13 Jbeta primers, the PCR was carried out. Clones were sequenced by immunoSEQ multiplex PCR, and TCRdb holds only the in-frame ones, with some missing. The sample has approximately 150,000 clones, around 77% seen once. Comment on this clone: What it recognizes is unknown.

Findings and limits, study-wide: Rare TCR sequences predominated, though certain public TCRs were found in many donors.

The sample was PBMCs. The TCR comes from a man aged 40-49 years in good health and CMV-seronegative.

CDR3 nucleotides: TGTGCCAGCAGCTTAGAGGGGGATACGCAGTATTTT. Its protein is CASSLEGDTQYF. The chain recombines TRBV7-9 with TRBJ2-3; weak D call: TRBD1 (5 bases). The CDR3 is 12 residues long. Germline assignment: CDR1 SEHNR and CDR2 FQNEAQ (reference sequence). Trimming removed 1 base at V and 6 bases at J, with 5 bases between.